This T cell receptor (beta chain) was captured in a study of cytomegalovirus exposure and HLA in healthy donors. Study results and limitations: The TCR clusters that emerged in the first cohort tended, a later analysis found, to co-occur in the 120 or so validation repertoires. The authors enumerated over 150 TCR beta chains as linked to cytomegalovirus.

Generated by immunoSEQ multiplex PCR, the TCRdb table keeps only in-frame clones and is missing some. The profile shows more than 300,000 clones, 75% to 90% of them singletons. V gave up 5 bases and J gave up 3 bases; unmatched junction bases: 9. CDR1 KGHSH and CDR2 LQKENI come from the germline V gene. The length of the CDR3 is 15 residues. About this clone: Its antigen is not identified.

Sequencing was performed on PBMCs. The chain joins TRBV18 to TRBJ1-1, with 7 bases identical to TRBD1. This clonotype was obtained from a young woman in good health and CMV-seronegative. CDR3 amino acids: CASSSKAGGDTEAFF. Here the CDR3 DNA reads TGTGCCAGCTCATCTAAGGCAGGGGGAGACACTGAAGCTTTCTTT. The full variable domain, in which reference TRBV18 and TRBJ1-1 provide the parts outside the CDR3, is NAGVMQNPRHLVRRRGQEARLRCSPMKGHSHVYWYRQLPEEGLKFMVYLQKENIIDESGMPKERFSAEFPKEGPSILRIQQVVRGDSAAYFCASSSKAGGDTEAFFGQGTRLTVV.